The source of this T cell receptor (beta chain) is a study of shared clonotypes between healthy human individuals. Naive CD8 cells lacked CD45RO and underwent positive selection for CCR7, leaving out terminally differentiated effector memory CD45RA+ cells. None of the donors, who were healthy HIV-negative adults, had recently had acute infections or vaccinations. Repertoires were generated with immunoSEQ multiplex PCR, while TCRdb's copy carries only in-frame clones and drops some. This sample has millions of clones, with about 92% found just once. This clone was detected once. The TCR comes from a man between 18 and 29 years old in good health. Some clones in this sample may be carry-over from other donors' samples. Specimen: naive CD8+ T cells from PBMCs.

As DNA, the CDR3 is TGTGCCACGGGGCTGGGTAATGAGCAGTTCTTC. Protein product: CATGLGNEQFF. The rearrangement uses TRBV15 and TRBJ2-1; possible D gene TRBD1, 5 bases. This CDR3 comprises 11 residues. CDR1 is LNHNV, CDR2 YYDKDF, per germline (reference sequence). Trimming left V 9 bases short and J 7 bases short, with 10 bases between.